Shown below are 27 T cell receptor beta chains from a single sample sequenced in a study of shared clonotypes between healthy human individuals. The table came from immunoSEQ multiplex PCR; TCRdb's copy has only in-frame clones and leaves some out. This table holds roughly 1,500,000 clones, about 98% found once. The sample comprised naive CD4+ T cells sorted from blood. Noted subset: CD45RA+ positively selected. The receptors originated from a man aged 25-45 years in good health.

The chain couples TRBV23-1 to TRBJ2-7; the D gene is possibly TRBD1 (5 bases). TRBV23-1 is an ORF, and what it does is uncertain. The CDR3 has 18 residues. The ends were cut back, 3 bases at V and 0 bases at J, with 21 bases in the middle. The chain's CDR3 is CASSHQTRDSISSYEQYF. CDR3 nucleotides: TGCGCCAGCAGTCATCAAACCAGGGATTCGATAAGCTCCTACGAGCAGTACTTC.

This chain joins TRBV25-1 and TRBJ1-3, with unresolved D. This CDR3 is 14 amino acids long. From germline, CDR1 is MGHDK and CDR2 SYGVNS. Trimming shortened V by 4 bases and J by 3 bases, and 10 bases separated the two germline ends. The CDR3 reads CASSASLHGNTIYF. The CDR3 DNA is TGTGCCAGCAGTGCCTCATTACATGGAAACACCATATATTTT.

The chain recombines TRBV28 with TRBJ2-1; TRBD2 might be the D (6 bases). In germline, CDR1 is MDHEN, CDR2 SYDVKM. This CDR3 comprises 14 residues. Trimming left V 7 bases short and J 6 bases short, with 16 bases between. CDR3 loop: CASIPRGPLNEQFF. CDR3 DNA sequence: TGTGCCAGCATTCCGCGGGGCCCTCTCAATGAGCAGTTCTTC.

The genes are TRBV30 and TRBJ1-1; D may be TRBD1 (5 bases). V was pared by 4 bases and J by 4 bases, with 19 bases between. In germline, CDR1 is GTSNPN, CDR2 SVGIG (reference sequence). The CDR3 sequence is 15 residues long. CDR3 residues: CAWTFRGIGGTEAFF. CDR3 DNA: TGTGCCTGGACCTTTAGGGGCATCGGGGGCACTGAAGCTTTCTTT.

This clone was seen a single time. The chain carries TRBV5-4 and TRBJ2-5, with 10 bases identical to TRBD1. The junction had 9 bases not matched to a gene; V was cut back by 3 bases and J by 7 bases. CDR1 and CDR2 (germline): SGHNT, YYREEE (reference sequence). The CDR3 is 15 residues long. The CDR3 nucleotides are TGTGCCAGCAGCTGGTGGGACAGGGGCATCGGGACCCAGTACTTC. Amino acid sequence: CASSWWDRGIGTQYF. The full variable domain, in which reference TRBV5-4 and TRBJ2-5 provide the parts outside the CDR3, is ETGVTQSPTHLIKTRGQQVTLRCSSQSGHNTVSWYQQALGQGPQFIFQYYREEENGRGNFPPRFSGLQFPNYSSELNVNALELDDSALYLCASSWWDRGIGTQYFGPGTRLLVL.

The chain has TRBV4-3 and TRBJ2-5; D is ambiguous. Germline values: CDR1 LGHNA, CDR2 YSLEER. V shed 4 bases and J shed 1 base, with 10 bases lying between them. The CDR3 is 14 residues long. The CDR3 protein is CASSRNPFQETQYF. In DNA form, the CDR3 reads TGCGCCAGCAGCCGAAACCCGTTCCAAGAGACCCAGTACTTC.

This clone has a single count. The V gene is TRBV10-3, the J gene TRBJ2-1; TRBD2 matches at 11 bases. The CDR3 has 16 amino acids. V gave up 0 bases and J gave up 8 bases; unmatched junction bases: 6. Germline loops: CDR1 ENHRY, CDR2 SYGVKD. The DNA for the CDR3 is TGTGCCATCAGTGAGTCGGGGCTAGCGGGAGGCGATGAGCAGTTCTTC. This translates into CAISESGLAGGDEQFF.

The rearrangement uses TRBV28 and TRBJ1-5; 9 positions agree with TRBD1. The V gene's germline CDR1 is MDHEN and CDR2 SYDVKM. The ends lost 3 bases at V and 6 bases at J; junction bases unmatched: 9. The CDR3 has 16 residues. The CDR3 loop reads CASSLVETGGSQPQHF. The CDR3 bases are TGTGCCAGCAGTTTGGTCGAGACAGGGGGGAGTCAGCCCCAGCATTTT.

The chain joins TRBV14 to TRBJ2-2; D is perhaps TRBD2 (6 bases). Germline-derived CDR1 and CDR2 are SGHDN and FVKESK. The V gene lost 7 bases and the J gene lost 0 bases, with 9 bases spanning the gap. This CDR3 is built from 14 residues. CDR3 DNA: TGTGCCAGCATGGCGGGATCGAACACCGGGGAGCTGTTTTTT. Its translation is CASMAGSNTGELFF.

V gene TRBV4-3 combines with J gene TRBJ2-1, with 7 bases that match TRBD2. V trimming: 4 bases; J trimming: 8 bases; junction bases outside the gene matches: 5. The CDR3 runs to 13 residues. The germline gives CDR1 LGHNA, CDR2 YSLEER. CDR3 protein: CASSPRLAYEQFF. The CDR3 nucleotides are TGCGCCAGCAGCCCCCGACTAGCCTATGAGCAGTTCTTC.

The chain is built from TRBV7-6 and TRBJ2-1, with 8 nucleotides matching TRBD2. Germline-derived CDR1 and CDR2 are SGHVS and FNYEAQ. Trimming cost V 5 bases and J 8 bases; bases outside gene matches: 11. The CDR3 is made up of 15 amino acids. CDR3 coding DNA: TGTGCCAGCAGCCCGGGAGGGTTTAACGCGGATGAGCAGTTCTTC. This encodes CASSPGGFNADEQFF.

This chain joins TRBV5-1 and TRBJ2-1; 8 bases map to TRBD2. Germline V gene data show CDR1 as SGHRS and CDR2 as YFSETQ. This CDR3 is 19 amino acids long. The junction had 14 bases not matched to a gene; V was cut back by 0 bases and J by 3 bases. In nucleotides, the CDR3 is TGCGCCAGCAGCTTGGGGGCAGCGGGAGCGAAACGGGGCTACAATGAGCAGTTCTTC. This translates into CASSLGAAGAKRGYNEQFF.

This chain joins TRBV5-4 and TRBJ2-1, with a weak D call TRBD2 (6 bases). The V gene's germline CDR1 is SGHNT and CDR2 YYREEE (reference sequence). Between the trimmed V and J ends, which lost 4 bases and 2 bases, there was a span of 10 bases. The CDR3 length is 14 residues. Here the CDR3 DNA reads TGTGCCAGCAGCCTCCCGGGAGCCTACAATGAGCAGTTCTTC. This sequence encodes CASSLPGAYNEQFF. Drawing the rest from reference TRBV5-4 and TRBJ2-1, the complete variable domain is ETGVTQSPTHLIKTRGQQVTLRCSSQSGHNTVSWYQQALGQGPQFIFQYYREEENGRGNFPPRFSGLQFPNYSSELNVNALELDDSALYLCASSLPGAYNEQFFGPGTRLTVL.

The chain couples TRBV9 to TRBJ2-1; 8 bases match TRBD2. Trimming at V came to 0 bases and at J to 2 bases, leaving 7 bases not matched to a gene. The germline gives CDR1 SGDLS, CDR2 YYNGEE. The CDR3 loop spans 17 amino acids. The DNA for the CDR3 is TGTGCCAGCAGCGTAGGCCCGGGAGGGCCCCCCTACAATGAGCAGTTCTTC. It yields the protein CASSVGPGGPPYNEQFF.

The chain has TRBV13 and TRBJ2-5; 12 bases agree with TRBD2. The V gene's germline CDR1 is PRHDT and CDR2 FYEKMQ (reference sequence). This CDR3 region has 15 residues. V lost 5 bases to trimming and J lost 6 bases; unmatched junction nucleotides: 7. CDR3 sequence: CASSRLAGERKTQYF. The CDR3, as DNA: TGTGCCAGCAGCCGACTAGCGGGAGAGCGTAAGACCCAGTACTTC.

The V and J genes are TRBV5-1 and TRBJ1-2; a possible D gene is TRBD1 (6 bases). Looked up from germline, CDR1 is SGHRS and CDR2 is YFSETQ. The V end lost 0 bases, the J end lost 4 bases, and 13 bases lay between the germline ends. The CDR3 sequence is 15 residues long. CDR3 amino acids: CASSLDGQPFYGYTF. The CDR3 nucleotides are TGCGCCAGCAGCTTGGATGGACAGCCCTTCTATGGCTACACCTTC.

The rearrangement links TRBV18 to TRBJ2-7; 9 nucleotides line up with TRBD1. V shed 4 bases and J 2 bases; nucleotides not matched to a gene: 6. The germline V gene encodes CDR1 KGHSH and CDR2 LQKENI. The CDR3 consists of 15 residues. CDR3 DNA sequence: TGTGCCAGCTCACAAAGCCGGGACAGGGCCTACGAGCAGTACTTC. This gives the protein CASSQSRDRAYEQYF.

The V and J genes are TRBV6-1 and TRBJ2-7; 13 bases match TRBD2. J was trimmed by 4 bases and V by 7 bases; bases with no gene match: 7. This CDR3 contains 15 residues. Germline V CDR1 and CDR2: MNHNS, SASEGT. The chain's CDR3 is CASTKGTSGIYEQYF. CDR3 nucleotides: TGTGCCAGCACCAAAGGGACTAGCGGGATTTACGAGCAGTACTTC.

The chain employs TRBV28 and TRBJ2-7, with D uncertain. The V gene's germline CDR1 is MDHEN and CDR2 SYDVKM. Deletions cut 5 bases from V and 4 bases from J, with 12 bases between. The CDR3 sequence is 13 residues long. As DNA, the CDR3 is TGTGCCAGCAGTCGGCGGCCGGAGTACGAGCAGTACTTC. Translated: CASSRRPEYEQYF.

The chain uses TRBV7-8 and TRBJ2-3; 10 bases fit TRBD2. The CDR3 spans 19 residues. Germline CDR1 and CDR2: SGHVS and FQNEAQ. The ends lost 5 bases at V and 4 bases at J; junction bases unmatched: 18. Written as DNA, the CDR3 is TGTGCCAGCAGCACGCGGCTAGCGGGAGAGGATCTGCGCGCAGATACGCAGTATTTT. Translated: CASSTRLAGEDLRADTQYF.

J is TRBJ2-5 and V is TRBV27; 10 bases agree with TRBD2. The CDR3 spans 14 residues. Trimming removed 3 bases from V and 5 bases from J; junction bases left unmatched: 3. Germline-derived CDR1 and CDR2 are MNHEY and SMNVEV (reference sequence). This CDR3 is CASSLVLAGETQYF. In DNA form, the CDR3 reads TGTGCCAGCAGTTTGGTACTAGCGGGGGAGACCCAGTACTTC.

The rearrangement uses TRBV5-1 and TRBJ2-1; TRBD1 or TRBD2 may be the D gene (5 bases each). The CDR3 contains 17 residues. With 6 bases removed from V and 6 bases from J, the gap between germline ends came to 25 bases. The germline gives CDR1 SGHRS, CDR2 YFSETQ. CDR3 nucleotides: TGCGCCAGCAACTCCCTCTTTGGCCCGGGACCAAGCAATGAGCAGTTCTTC. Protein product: CASNSLFGPGPSNEQFF.

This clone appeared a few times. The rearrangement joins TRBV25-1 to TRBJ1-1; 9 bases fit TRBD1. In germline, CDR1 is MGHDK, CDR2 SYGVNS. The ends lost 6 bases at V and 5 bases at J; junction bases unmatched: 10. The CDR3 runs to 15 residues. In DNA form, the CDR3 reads TGTGCCAGCAGGAAAACCGGGACAGGGCGTACTGAAGCTTTCTTT. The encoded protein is CASRKTGTGRTEAFF.

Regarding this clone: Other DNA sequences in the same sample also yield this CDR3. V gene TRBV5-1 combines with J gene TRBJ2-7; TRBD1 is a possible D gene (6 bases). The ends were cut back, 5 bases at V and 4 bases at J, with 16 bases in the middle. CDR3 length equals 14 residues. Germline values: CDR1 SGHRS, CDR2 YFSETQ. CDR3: CASSLVGTSYEQYF. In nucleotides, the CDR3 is TGCGCCAGCAGTTTAGTGGGGACATCGTACGAGCAGTACTTC. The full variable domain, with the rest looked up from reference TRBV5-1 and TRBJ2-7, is KAGVTQTPRYLIKTRGQQVTLSCSPISGHRSVSWYQQTPGQGLQFLFEYFSETQRNKGNFPGRFSGRQFSNSRSEMNVSTLELGDSALYLCASSLVGTSYEQYFGPGTRLTVT.

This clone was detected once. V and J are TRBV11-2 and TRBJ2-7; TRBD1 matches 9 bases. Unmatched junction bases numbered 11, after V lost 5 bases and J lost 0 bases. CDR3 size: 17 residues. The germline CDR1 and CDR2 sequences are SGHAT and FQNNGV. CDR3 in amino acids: CASSRTGVYKSSYEQYF. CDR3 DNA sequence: TGTGCCAGCAGCCGGACAGGGGTTTACAAGAGCTCCTACGAGCAGTACTTC.

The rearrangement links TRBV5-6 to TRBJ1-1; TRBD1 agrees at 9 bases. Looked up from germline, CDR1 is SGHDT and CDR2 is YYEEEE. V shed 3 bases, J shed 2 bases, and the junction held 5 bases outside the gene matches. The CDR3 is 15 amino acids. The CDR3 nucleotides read TGTGCCAGCAGCTCCCAGGGACAGGGTAACACTGAAGCTTTCTTT. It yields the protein CASSSQGQGNTEAFF.

This chain's CDR3 is CASSGITSGSPFNEQFF. The CDR3, as DNA: TGTGCCAGCAGTGGAATAACTAGCGGGAGCCCGTTCAATGAGCAGTTCTTC. J is TRBJ2-1 and V is TRBV25-1, with 11 nucleotides matching TRBD2. The CDR3 is 17 amino acids. CDR1 MGHDK and CDR2 SYGVNS come from the germline V gene. Losses at the gene ends were 4 bases for V and 6 bases for J; bases not matched to a gene: 11.